This T cell receptor (beta chain) appears in the sequencing data of a study of OX40 agonist ivuxolimab in advanced cancers. Study details: Ivuxolimab was delivered to patients intravenously every 2 weeks at doses spanning 0.01 to 10 mg/kg. Aged 23 to 79 with a mean of approximately 60 years, they were approximately 79% male.

In regard to this clone: Its antigen is not identified.

V gave up 4 bases and J gave up 9 bases; unmatched junction bases: 9. Germline V gives CDR1 MGHRA, CDR2 YSYEKL. The CDR3 extends over 14 amino acids. General study points: Expanded clones tended on average to be more numerous among CD8+ T cells than CD4+. In the 0.1 to 3.0 mg/kg range, CD4+ and CD8+ blood T cells had expanded clonally by week 6.

The assay was immunoSEQ multiplex PCR, and TCRdb's table has in-frame clones only and misses some. The data contain 70,000 to 85,000 clones, roughly 90% of them seen just once; the ten biggest clones take up roughly 1%. The source of this sequence is an adult with an advanced solid tumor such as melanoma, head and neck, liver or kidney cancer. The chain employs TRBV4-1 and TRBJ1-3, with TRBD1 matching over 7 bases. The source was CD4+ or CD8+ T cells sorted from blood, collected in a trial of the OX40 agonist ivuxolimab. Written as DNA, the CDR3 is TGCGCCAGCAGCCCGACAGGGACCCCGATCACCATATATTTT. It is translated as CASSPTGTPITIYF.